This entry is about one T cell receptor (beta chain). What it binds is not known. With 6 bases removed from V and 4 bases from J, the gap between germline ends came to 9 bases. The CDR3 totals 11 residues. The germline V gene encodes CDR1 SQVTM and CDR2 ANQGSEA. This sample was taken from a study of Ad26.COV2.S vaccination and SARS-CoV-2 variants. Study findings and constraints: The analyses of TCR breadth and depth may have understated the size of total T cell responses.

The treatment is: roughly 20 received Ad26.COV2.S at low or high dose, single or two shots; roughly 5 received placebo; per-sample allocation not given. The samples date from day 63 after the first vaccine or placebo injection. TCRdb's table, derived via immunoSEQ multiplex PCR, lists solely in-frame clones and lacks some. This sample has about 470,000 clones, with about 92% found just once. The genes are TRBV29-1 and TRBJ2-5, with D possibly being TRBD2 (5 bases). The sample consisted of peripheral blood, taken in a trial of Ad26.COV2.S vaccine versus placebo. The receptor was isolated from a person aged 18-60 years who received the Ad26.COV2.S COVID-19 vaccine or a placebo. The CDR3 loop reads CSVASGETQYF. DNA of the CDR3: TGCAGCGTGGCCAGCGGAGAGACCCAGTACTTC.